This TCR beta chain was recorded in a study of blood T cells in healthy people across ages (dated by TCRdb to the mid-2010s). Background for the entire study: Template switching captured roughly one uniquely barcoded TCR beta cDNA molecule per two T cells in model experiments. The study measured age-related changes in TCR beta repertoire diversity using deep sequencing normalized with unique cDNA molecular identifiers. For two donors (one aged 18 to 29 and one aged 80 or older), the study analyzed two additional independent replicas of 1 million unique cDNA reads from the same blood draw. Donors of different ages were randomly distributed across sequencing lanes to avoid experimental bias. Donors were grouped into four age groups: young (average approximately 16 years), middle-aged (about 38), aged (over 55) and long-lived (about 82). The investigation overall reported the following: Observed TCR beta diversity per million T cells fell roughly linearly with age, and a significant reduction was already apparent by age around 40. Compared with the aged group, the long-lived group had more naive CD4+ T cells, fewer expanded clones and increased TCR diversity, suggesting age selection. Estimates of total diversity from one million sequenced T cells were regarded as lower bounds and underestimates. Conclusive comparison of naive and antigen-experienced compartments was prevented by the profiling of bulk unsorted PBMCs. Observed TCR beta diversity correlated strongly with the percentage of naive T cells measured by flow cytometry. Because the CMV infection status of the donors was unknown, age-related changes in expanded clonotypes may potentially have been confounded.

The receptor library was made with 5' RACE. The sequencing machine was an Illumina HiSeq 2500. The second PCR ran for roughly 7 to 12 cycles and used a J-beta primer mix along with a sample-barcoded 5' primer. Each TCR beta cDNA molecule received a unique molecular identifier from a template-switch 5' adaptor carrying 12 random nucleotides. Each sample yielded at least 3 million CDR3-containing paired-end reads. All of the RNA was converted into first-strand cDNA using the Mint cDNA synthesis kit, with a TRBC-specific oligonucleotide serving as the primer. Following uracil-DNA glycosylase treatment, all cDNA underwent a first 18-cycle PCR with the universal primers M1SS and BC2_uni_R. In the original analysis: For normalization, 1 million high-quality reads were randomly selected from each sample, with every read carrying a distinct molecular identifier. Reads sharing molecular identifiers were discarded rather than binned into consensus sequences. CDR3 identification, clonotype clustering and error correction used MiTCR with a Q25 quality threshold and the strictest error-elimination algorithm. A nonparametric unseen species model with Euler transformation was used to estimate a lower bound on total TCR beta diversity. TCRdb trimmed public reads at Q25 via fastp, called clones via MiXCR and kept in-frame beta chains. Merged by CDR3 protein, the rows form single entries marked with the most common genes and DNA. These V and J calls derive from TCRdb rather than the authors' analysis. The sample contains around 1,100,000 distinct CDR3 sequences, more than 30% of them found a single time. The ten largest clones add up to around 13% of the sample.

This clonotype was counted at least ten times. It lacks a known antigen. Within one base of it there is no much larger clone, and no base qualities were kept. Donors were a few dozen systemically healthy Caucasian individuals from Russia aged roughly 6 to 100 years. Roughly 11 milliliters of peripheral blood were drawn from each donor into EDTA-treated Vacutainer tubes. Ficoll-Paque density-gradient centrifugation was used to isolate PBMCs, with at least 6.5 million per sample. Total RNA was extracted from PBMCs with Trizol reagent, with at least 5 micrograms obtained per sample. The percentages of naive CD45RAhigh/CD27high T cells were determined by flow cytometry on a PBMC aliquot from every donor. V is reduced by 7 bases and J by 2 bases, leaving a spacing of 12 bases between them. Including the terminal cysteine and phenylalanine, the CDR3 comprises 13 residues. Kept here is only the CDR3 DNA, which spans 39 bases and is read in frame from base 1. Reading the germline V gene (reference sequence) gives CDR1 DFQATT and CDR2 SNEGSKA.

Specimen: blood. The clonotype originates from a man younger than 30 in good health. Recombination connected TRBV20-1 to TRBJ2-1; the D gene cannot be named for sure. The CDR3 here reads CSGLVLTYNEQFF. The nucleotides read TGCAGTGGTTTAGTATTAACCTACAATGAGCAGTTCTTC.